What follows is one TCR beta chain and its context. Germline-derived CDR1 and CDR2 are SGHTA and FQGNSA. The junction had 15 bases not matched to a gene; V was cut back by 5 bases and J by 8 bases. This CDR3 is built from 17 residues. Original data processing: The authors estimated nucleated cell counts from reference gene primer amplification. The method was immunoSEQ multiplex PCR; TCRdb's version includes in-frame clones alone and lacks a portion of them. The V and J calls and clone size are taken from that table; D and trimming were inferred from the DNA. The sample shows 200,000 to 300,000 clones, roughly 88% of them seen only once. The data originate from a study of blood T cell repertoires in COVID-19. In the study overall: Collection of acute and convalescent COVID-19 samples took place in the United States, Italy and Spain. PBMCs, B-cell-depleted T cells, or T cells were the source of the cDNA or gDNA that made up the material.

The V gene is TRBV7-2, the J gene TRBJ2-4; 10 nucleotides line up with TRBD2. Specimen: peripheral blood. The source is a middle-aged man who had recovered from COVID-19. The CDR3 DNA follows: TGTGCCAGCAGCCTTCCTATAGCGGGAGGCCCCCGGGACATTCAGTACTTC. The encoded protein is CASSLPIAGGPRDIQYF.